What follows are 10 T cell receptor beta chains derived from one specimen sequenced in a study of T cell responses to AZD1222 COVID-19 vaccine. Profiled with immunoSEQ multiplex PCR; TCRdb holds only in-frame clones, not every one. The sample includes approximately 180,000 clones, 90% of them seen just once. This material consisted of peripheral blood, taken on day 0 of AZD1222 vaccination. The origin of the receptors is an adult in good health.

The V and J genes are TRBV2 and TRBJ1-2; D gene ambiguous. Germline V gives CDR1 SNHLY, CDR2 FYNNEI. V was pared by 6 bases and J by 4 bases, with 12 bases between. CDR3 length: 13 residues. The CDR3 DNA sequence: TGTGCCAGCAGGGGAGACGGGTTCTATGGCTACACCTTC. It encodes CASRGDGFYGYTF.

The rearrangement joins TRBV11-2 to TRBJ2-5; 10 bases match TRBD2. Germline lookup yields CDR1 SGHAT and CDR2 FQNNGV. V shed 5 bases, J shed 4 bases, and the junction held 16 bases outside the gene matches. The CDR3 has 18 residues. The CDR3: CASSPPFGTSVRTETQYF. The CDR3 DNA follows: TGTGCCAGCAGCCCCCCCTTCGGGACTAGCGTACGTACAGAGACCCAGTACTTC.

This sequence joins TRBV3-1 (or the pseudogene TRBV3-2) and TRBJ1-5; 9 bases agree with TRBD1. V shed 4 bases, J shed 0 bases, and the junction held 4 bases outside the gene matches. CDR3 length equals 16 residues. Germline CDR1 and CDR2: LGHDT and YNNKEL (reference sequence). This chain's CDR3 is CASSPRTGDSNQPQHF. The CDR3 DNA is TGTGCCAGCAGCCCACGGACAGGGGATAGCAATCAGCCCCAGCATTTT.

The rearrangement joins TRBV7-2 to TRBJ1-4; 7 bases are shared with TRBD1. CDR1 is SGHTA and CDR2 is FQGNSA in the germline V gene. The CDR3 sequence is 16 residues long. The V segment lost 5 bases and the J segment 2 bases; nucleotides outside the gene matches: 8. The CDR3 sequence is CASSMGQLSTNEKLFF. CDR3 in DNA: TGTGCCAGCAGCATGGGACAGTTGAGCACTAATGAAAAACTGTTTTTT. The variable domain in full, completed from reference TRBV7-2 and TRBJ1-4, reads GAGVSQSPSNKVTEKGKDVELRCDPISGHTALYWYRQSLGQGLEFLIYFQGNSAPDKSGLPSDRFSAERTGGSVSTLTIQRTQQEDSAVYLCASSMGQLSTNEKLFFGSGTQLSVL.

In its sample, this clone was seen once. The chain carries TRBV5-1 and TRBJ2-1; D may be TRBD1 (6 bases). Germline V CDR1 and CDR2: SGHRS, YFSETQ. Between the trimmed V and J ends, which lost 0 bases and 5 bases, there was a span of 12 bases. The CDR3 extends over 15 amino acids. This CDR3 reads CASSLEAGAHNEQFF. The CDR3 nucleotides read TGCGCCAGCAGCTTGGAGGCAGGGGCCCACAATGAGCAGTTCTTC.

This clone was seen just once. This chain uses TRBV27 with TRBJ1-2, with 12 bases matching TRBD1. The CDR3 contains 15 residues. In germline, CDR1 is MNHEY, CDR2 SMNVEV (reference sequence). V gave up 1 base and J gave up 6 bases; unmatched junction bases: 3. The CDR3 region is CASSLWGQGAHGYTF. DNA of the CDR3: TGTGCCAGCAGTTTATGGGGACAGGGGGCGCATGGCTACACCTTC.

The V gene is TRBV24-1, the J gene TRBJ1-2; a possible D gene is TRBD1 (5 bases). V lost 5 bases to trimming and J lost 4 bases, with 19 bases between them. Germline CDR1 KGHDR, CDR2 SFDVKD. The CDR3 consists of 16 residues. This CDR3 reads CATSARRDPGGYGYTF. In DNA form, the CDR3 reads TGTGCCACCAGTGCCCGCCGGGACCCAGGAGGCTATGGCTACACCTTC.

The chain carries TRBV4-1 and TRBJ2-6; 7 bases align to TRBD1. Germline trimming cut 0 bases from V and 7 bases from J; bases unmatched to any gene: 9. The CDR3 extends over 17 amino acids. The germline V gene has CDR1 MGHRA and CDR2 YSYEKL. CDR3 sequence (DNA): TGCGCCAGCAGCCAAGAACCAGGGACAGTGGGCGCCAACGTCCTGACTTTC. Its protein product is CASSQEPGTVGANVLTF.

The rearrangement links TRBV5-1 to TRBJ2-5; no firm D call. The ends were cut back, 7 bases at V and 3 bases at J, with 19 bases in the middle. Looked up from germline, CDR1 is SGHRS and CDR2 is YFSETQ. This CDR3 is 15 amino acids long. DNA for the CDR3: TGCGCCAGCTCATGGAATGGCAGACAAGAAGAGACCCAGTACTTC. This encodes CASSWNGRQEETQYF.

This chain uses TRBV28 with TRBJ1-1; D is perhaps TRBD1 (5 bases). This CDR3 is 12 amino acids long. The V end was cut by 11 bases, the J end by 5 bases, with 15 bases between. Germline V gene data show CDR1 as MDHEN and CDR2 as SYDVKM. As DNA, the CDR3 is TGTGCCGCCTGCAAAGGGGAAACTGAAGCTTTCTTT. Translation: CAACKGETEAFF.